The 20 T cell receptor beta chains reported below all come from one sample, sequenced in a study of T cells after yellow fever vaccination. TCRdb independently ran MiXCR on the 5' RACE reads; one entry per CDR3 protein. Among some 560,000 distinct CDR3 sequences, about a fifth were seen once, and the ten largest hold 13% to 15%. The sample in question was PBMCs, obtained 15 days after the yellow fever booster vaccination. Receptors were obtained from a young man who received the YFV17D yellow fever vaccine.

This clonotype was counted between two and nine times. This chain uses TRBV3-1 with TRBJ2-1, with 7 bases lining up with TRBD2. The CDR3 consists of 14 residues. Per the germline V gene, CDR1 is LGHDT and CDR2 is YNNKEL (reference sequence). V lost 0 bases, J lost 12 bases, and 8 bases stayed unmatched. The CDR3 loop is CASSQDVGGPRQFF. In DNA, the CDR3 is TGTGCCAGCAGCCAAGATGTGGGAGGGCCTCGGCAGTTCTTC.

The rearrangement joins TRBV10-3 to TRBJ1-2, with 8 positions matching TRBD1. The CDR3 loop spans 15 amino acids. V lost 2 bases, J lost 3 bases, and 5 bases stayed unmatched. From germline, CDR1 is ENHRY and CDR2 SYGVKD. The CDR3: CAISEPGQGYYGYTF. The CDR3 DNA reads as TGTGCCATCAGTGAGCCAGGACAGGGCTACTATGGCTACACCTTC.

CDR3 bases: TGTGCCAGCAGCCCCCGCCAGCGGAACACAGATACGCAGTATTTT. Amino acids: CASSPRQRNTDTQYF. This chain links TRBV12-3 or TRBV12-4 with TRBJ2-3; a possible D gene is TRBD2 (5 bases). CDR3 size: 15 residues. V lost 6 bases and J lost 2, with 15 bases in between.

This clonotype was counted between two and nine times. The rearrangement joins TRBV25-1 to TRBJ1-2; D unclear. This CDR3 comprises 15 residues. From germline, CDR1 is MGHDK and CDR2 SYGVNS. V was trimmed by 5 bases and J by 4 bases, leaving 17 bases between them. CDR3 coding DNA: TGTGCCAGCAGTCGCGGGCCCCGGGCAGGCTATGGCTACACCTTC. This sequence encodes CASSRGPRAGYGYTF.

This clonotype has a handful of counts. Here the CDR3 DNA reads TGTGCCAGCAGCTTAGAGGGGGGACAGGGGAATTTCTATACGCAGTATTTT. Amino acids: CASSLEGGQGNFYTQYF. The chain recombines TRBV7-8 with TRBJ2-3; 10 bases are a match to TRBD1. V trimming: 1 base; J trimming: 7 bases; junction bases outside the gene matches: 11. CDR1 and CDR2 from the germline V gene are SGHVS and FQNEAQ. The CDR3 totals 17 residues. The full variable domain, its missing parts supplied by reference TRBV7-8 and TRBJ2-3, is GAGVSQSPRYKVAKRGQDVALRCDPISGHVSLFWYQQALGQGPEFLTYFQNEAQLDKSGLPSDRFFAERPEGSVSTLKIQRTQQEDSAVYLCASSLEGGQGNFYTQYFGPGTRLTVL.

This clonotype occurred many times. V gene TRBV5-1 combines with J gene TRBJ2-1; no clear D gene. The CDR3 contains 15 residues. Trimming pared 3 bases from V and 0 bases from J, leaving 10 bases between. Germline CDR1 is SGHRS and CDR2 is YFSETQ. The CDR3 DNA is TGCGCCAGCAGCTATGGATCTAGCTCCTACAATGAGCAGTTCTTC. The encoded protein is CASSYGSSSYNEQFF.

In its sample, this clonotype was seen a few times. The V gene is TRBV6-1, the J gene TRBJ2-5; D is possibly TRBD1 or TRBD2 (5 bases each). Trimming removed 6 bases at V and 4 bases at J, with 18 bases between. Germline lookup yields CDR1 MNHNS and CDR2 SASEGT. CDR3 length equals 15 residues. For the CDR3, the DNA is TGTGCCAGCAGCATCCTGGGGTTCGGGGCAGAGACCCAGTACTTC. Translated: CASSILGFGAETQYF.

J is TRBJ2-7 and V is TRBV7-2, with D hard to call. This CDR3 is built from 12 residues. Germline values: CDR1 SGHTA, CDR2 FQGNSA. Deletions cut 5 bases from V and 3 bases from J, with 8 bases between. The CDR3 DNA reads as TGTGCCAGCAGCATCGACAACTACGAGCAGTACTTC. Amino acid sequence: CASSIDNYEQYF. Based on the CDR3 plus reference TRBV7-2 and TRBJ2-7, the full variable domain is GAGVSQSPSNKVTEKGKDVELRCDPISGHTALYWYRQSLGQGLEFLIYFQGNSAPDKSGLPSDRFSAERTGGSVSTLTIQRTQQEDSAVYLCASSIDNYEQYFGPGTRLTVT.

This clonotype was seen a few times. V and J are TRBV20-1 and TRBJ2-7; a possible D gene is TRBD1 (6 bases). Germline lookup yields CDR1 DFQATT and CDR2 SNEGSKA (reference sequence). The length of the CDR3 is 14 residues. Trimming stripped 4 bases from V and 1 base from J, with 14 bases between. The CDR3 DNA reads TGCAGTGCTAAAAGGGACAAATGGTCCTACGAGCAGTACTTC. Encoded protein: CSAKRDKWSYEQYF.

The chain couples TRBV7-2 to TRBJ2-1, with D uncertain. CDR1 and CDR2 from the germline V gene are SGHTA and FQGNSA. The CDR3 contains 14 residues. V was pared by 5 bases and J by 9 bases, with 17 bases between. CDR3 sequence reads: CASSPQRGGIEQFF. In nucleotides, the CDR3 is TGTGCCAGCAGCCCTCAACGTGGTGGCATTGAGCAGTTCTTC.

This clonotype was seen more than once but under ten times. V usage is TRBV24-1 and J usage is TRBJ2-2; 8 positions agree with TRBD1. This CDR3 has 15 residues. V lost 7 bases and J lost 7; bases outside the gene matches: 10. Germline-derived CDR1 and CDR2 are KGHDR and SFDVKD. The CDR3 DNA reads TGTGCCACCAGCGCCCCGACAGGGGCGATCGGGGAGCTGTTTTTT. Translation: CATSAPTGAIGELFF.

CDR3 sequence: CAISESLGYEQYF. In DNA, the CDR3 is TGTGCCATCAGTGAGTCGCTGGGGTATGAGCAGTACTTC. The chain combines TRBV10-3 with TRBJ2-7; D is unresolved. CDR3 length equals 13 residues. Per germline, CDR1 ENHRY and CDR2 SYGVKD. Trimming removed 0 bases from V and 7 bases from J, with 10 bases in between.

This clonotype was recorded a few times. The chain has TRBV29-1 and TRBJ1-3, with a possible D match to TRBD1 (5 bases). The germline V gene has CDR1 SQVTM and CDR2 ANQGSEA. V was trimmed by 6 bases and J by 0 bases, leaving 12 bases between them. The CDR3 is 14 amino acids. Here the CDR3 DNA reads TGCAGCGTGGGGACGGACCCCTCTGGAAACACCATATATTTT. The encoded protein is CSVGTDPSGNTIYF.

J is TRBJ1-4 and V is TRBV6-1; D may be TRBD1 (5 bases). CDR3 size: 14 residues. V gave up 6 bases and J gave up 3 bases, with 11 bases separating them. Germline-derived CDR1 and CDR2 are MNHNS and SASEGT. The CDR3 spells CASSAGSANEKLFF. CDR3 sequence (DNA): TGTGCCAGCAGCGCAGGGTCTGCTAATGAAAAACTGTTTTTT.

A few counts support this clonotype. This sequence joins TRBV6-1 and TRBJ2-2, with D uncertain. The CDR3 is made up of 17 amino acids. V lost 6 bases and J 1 base, leaving 18 bases between the germline ends. Germline assignment: CDR1 MNHNS and CDR2 SASEGT. The CDR3 is CASRPGWGSGNTGELFF. CDR3 DNA sequence: TGTGCCAGCAGACCCGGGTGGGGATCGGGGAACACCGGGGAGCTGTTTTTT.

This clonotype was counted only a few times. The CDR3 protein is CAGRQGAWDEQFF. DNA for the CDR3: TGTGCCGGGAGGCAGGGGGCTTGGGATGAGCAGTTCTTC. This chain links TRBV11-2 with TRBJ2-1, with 8 bases identical to TRBD1. The junction had 11 bases not matched to a gene; V was cut back by 11 bases and J by 8 bases. The CDR3 extends over 13 amino acids. From germline, CDR1 is SGHAT and CDR2 FQNNGV.

This clonotype was observed a few times. The genes are TRBV12-3 or TRBV12-4 and TRBJ2-6; D uncertain. Trimming left V 5 bases short and J 0 bases short, with 8 bases between. The CDR3 is 15 amino acids. The CDR3 loop is CASSPTSSGANVLTF. CDR3 sequence (DNA): TGTGCCAGCAGTCCCACGTCCTCTGGGGCCAACGTCCTGACTTTC.

This clonotype showed up just a few times. The gene calls are TRBV12-3 or TRBV12-4 and TRBJ1-5, with no clear D. This CDR3 contains 13 residues. With 6 bases removed from V and 4 bases from J, the gap between germline ends came to 10 bases. CDR3 protein: CASRLRRNQPQHF. CDR3 coding DNA: TGTGCCAGCAGACTTCGGAGGAATCAGCCCCAGCATTTT.

There are many counts of this clonotype. The V gene is TRBV20-1, the J gene TRBJ2-4; possible D gene TRBD2, 6 bases. Germline-derived CDR1 and CDR2 are DFQATT and SNEGSKA (reference sequence). This CDR3 has 12 amino acids. V dropped 2 bases and J dropped 7 bases, with 9 bases sitting between them. The CDR3 protein is CSARFGGNIQYF. CDR3 in DNA: TGCAGTGCTAGATTCGGGGGTAACATTCAGTACTTC.

This clonotype was observed a handful of times. V and J are TRBV7-9 and TRBJ2-5; no reliable D call. CDR1 and CDR2 (germline): SEHNR, FQNEAQ (reference sequence). V lost 1 base and J lost 5, with 5 bases in between. CDR3 length equals 12 residues. The CDR3 DNA reads as TGTGCCAGCAGCTTAGAGTGGGAGACCCAGTACTTC. This sequence encodes CASSLEWETQYF.